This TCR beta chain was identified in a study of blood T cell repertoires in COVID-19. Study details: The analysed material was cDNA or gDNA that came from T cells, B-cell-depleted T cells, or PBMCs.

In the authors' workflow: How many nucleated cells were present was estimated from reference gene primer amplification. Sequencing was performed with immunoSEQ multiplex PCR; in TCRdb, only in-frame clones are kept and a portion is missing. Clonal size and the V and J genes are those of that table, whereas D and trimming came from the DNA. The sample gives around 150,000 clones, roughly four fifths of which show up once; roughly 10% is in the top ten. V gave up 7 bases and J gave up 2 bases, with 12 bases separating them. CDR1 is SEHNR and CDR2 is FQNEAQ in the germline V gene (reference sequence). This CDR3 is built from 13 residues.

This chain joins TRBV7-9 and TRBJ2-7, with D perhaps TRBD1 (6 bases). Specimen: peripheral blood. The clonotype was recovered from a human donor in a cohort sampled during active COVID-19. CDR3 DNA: TGTGCCAGCAACCGGGACACAGCCTACGAGCAGTACTTC. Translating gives CASNRDTAYEQYF.